Following are 5 T cell receptor beta chains from one sample sequenced in a study of tumor-infiltrating lymphocytes in primary liver carcinoma. Unsorted whole blood yielded the blood RNA, and germline DNA was also extracted. Using a constant-region primer together with ProtoScript II reverse transcriptase, TCR beta cDNA was made from around 0.55 ug of total RNA. Libraries for TCR beta were built through three nested multiplex PCR rounds, which together made up a slightly modified ARM-PCR procedure. Investigators reported that the first two PCR rounds, at 10 cycles each, used TRBV1-TRBV30 forward primers with a C-beta reverse primer. MiXCR, applied by TCRdb to the multiplex PCR reads, yields one record per CDR3 protein. The sample contains fewer than 350,000 distinct CDR3 sequences, 55% to 65% of which appear only once. What was sequenced was peripheral blood. These TCRs come from a man aged 40-49 years with primary liver carcinoma and hepatitis B virus infection.

Notes on this clonotype: This may arise from a read error, as a much more abundant clone is one base away. This sequence joins TRBV6-5 and TRBJ1-4, with 7 bases aligning to TRBD1. The length of the CDR3 is 17 residues. From germline, CDR1 is MNHEY and CDR2 SVGAGI. This CDR3 is CACSYSPPGQLNEKLFF. The DNA of the CDR3 is TGTGCCTGCAGTTACTCCCCTCCGGGACAGCTGAATGAAAAACTGTTTTTT.

A note on this clonotype: Without the conserved terminal phenylalanine or tryptophan, this CDR3 likely stems from a read error. The CDR3 reads CASSYRLRAELDEQFS. The CDR3 DNA reads TGTGCCAGCAGCTACCGGTTGAGGGCTGAGCTCGATGAGCAGTTCTCC. The rearrangement uses TRBV11-2 and TRBJ2-1, with D possibly being TRBD2 (5 bases). Germline loops: CDR1 SGHAT, CDR2 FQNNGV. The CDR3 length is 16 residues. V was trimmed by 4 bases and J by 8 bases, leaving 21 bases between them.

Points on this clonotype: At one boundary the junction diverges from the germline segment, which might be a read error. V gene TRBV6-1 combines with J gene TRBJ2-3; D might be TRBD2 (5 bases). Germline CDR1 and CDR2: MNHNS and SASEGT. CDR3 length: 15 amino acids. This CDR3 is CASSESAPAADMQYF. CDR3 nucleotides: TGTGCCAGCAGTGAATCGGCGCCAGCGGCAGATATGCAGTATTTT.

A remark on this clonotype: Mismatch with germline at one junction end may stem from a read error. V gene TRBV6-5 combines with J gene TRBJ2-3; D is unclear. The germline gives CDR1 MNHEY, CDR2 SVGAGI. This CDR3 contains 14 residues. The CDR3 nucleotides read TGTGCCAGCAGATACTCGCCCGGGACAGATACGCAGTATTTT. Its protein product is CASRYSPGTDTQYF.

V usage is TRBV6-2 or TRBV6-3 and J usage is TRBJ2-5; 7 nucleotides match TRBD2. The CDR3 runs 14 residues. Losses at the gene ends were 5 bases for V and 5 bases for J; bases not matched to a gene: 8. Germline V gives CDR1 MNHEY, CDR2 SVGEGT. CDR3 loop: CASSESGAMETQYF. The CDR3 nucleotides are TGTGCCAGCAGTGAAAGCGGGGCGATGGAGACCCAGTACTTC.